This is a list of T cell receptor beta chains from one sample in a study of shared clonotypes between healthy human individuals. Repertoires were generated with immunoSEQ multiplex PCR, while TCRdb's copy carries only in-frame clones and drops some. The sample records roughly 2.6 million clones, around 94% being singletons. The sequenced sample consisted of naive CD4+ T cells sorted from blood. These receptors originate from a man younger than 35 in good health. Both conserved end residues are part of each CDR3. Each record gives: V gene, D gene, J gene, clone size, CDR3 DNA, CDR3 protein. A D gene is named only where the DNA matches it firmly. Clone size is shown for a subset of rows, as once, few, many or a class of expanded clone.

v_gene: TRBV7-2
d_gene: TRBD2
j_gene: TRBJ2-5
abundance: -
CDR3nt: TGTGCCAGCAGCTCGGGACTAGCGGGAGGAAGGCAAGAGACCCAGTACTTC
CDR3aa: CASSSGLAGGRQETQYF

v_gene: TRBV6-5
d_gene: -
j_gene: TRBJ1-6
abundance: -
CDR3nt: TGTGCCAGCAGTCCCGGGGGTGCAAATTCACCCCTCCACTTT
CDR3aa: CASSPGGANSPLHF

v_gene: TRBV4-1
d_gene: -
j_gene: TRBJ1-2
abundance: -
CDR3nt: TGCGCCAGCAGCCAATACAGGGACTCCAACTATGGCTACACCTTC
CDR3aa: CASSQYRDSNYGYTF

v_gene: TRBV19
d_gene: TRBD1
j_gene: TRBJ1-5
abundance: -
CDR3nt: TGTGCCAGTAGTACCGACAGGGGAGGCAATCAGCCCCAGCATTTT
CDR3aa: CASSTDRGGNQPQHF

v_gene: TRBV5-4
d_gene: TRBD1
j_gene: TRBJ2-4
abundance: -
CDR3nt: TGTGCCAGCTCCGGGGACAGGGGGGCCAAAAACATTCAGTACTTC
CDR3aa: CASSGDRGAKNIQYF

v_gene: TRBV7-6
d_gene: -
j_gene: TRBJ2-7
abundance: -
CDR3nt: TGTGCCAGCAGCCTCCGCCAGGGGCCAGACGAGCAGTACTTC
CDR3aa: CASSLRQGPDEQYF

v_gene: TRBV10-1
d_gene: -
j_gene: TRBJ1-5
abundance: -
CDR3nt: TGCGCCAGCAGTGGAACCGGGAATCAGCCCCAGCATTTT
CDR3aa: CASSGTGNQPQHF

v_gene: TRBV5-1
d_gene: TRBD2
j_gene: TRBJ2-3
abundance: -
CDR3nt: TGCGCCAGCAGCTTGGGTGGACTAGCGGGAGCAGATACGCAGTATTTT
CDR3aa: CASSLGGLAGADTQYF

v_gene: TRBV30
d_gene: -
j_gene: TRBJ2-3
abundance: once
CDR3nt: TGTGCCTGGAGTATACGCCTTCCGGGGGGCACAGATACGCAGTATTTT
CDR3aa: CAWSIRLPGGTDTQYF

v_gene: TRBV7-6
d_gene: -
j_gene: TRBJ2-5
abundance: -
CDR3nt: TGTGCCAGCAGCCCCGGGACGGGCCAAGAGACCCAGTACTTC
CDR3aa: CASSPGTGQETQYF

v_gene: TRBV30
d_gene: -
j_gene: TRBJ2-7
abundance: -
CDR3nt: TGTGCCTGGAGTCGCCTTGGGCAGGGCCACGAGCAGTACTTC
CDR3aa: CAWSRLGQGHEQYF

v_gene: TRBV6-6
d_gene: TRBD1
j_gene: TRBJ1-3
abundance: -
CDR3nt: TGTGCCAGCAGCCCGGGACAGAACTCTGGAAACACCATATATTTT
CDR3aa: CASSPGQNSGNTIYF

v_gene: TRBV18
d_gene: -
j_gene: TRBJ1-3
abundance: few
CDR3nt: TGTGCCAGCTCACCATTTAGGGAAGGCTCTGGAAACACCATATATTTT
CDR3aa: CASSPFREGSGNTIYF

v_gene: TRBV4-2
d_gene: -
j_gene: TRBJ2-6
abundance: -
CDR3nt: TGTGCCAGCAGCCAAGGGAGTACAACTGGGGCCAACGTCCTGACTTTC
CDR3aa: CASSQGSTTGANVLTF

v_gene: TRBV5-1
d_gene: TRBD1
j_gene: TRBJ1-2
abundance: -
CDR3nt: TGCGCCAGCAGCCGCTTCACGGGACAGGGAAGTGACGGCTACACCTTC
CDR3aa: CASSRFTGQGSDGYTF

v_gene: TRBV9
d_gene: -
j_gene: TRBJ2-7
abundance: once
CDR3nt: TGTGCCAGCAGCGTACAGGTATGGGACGAGCAGTACTTC
CDR3aa: CASSVQVWDEQYF

v_gene: TRBV6-1
d_gene: -
j_gene: TRBJ1-4
abundance: once
CDR3nt: TGTGCCAGCAGCCCGGGACACACTAATGAAAAACTGTTTTTT
CDR3aa: CASSPGHTNEKLFF

v_gene: TRBV29-1
d_gene: TRBD1
j_gene: TRBJ1-1
abundance: -
CDR3nt: TGCAGCGTGCGGGACAGGGGGATTAGGGACACTGAAGCTTTCTTT
CDR3aa: CSVRDRGIRDTEAFF

v_gene: TRBV4-3
d_gene: TRBD1
j_gene: TRBJ2-3
abundance: -
CDR3nt: TGCGCCAGCAGCCAAGACTTAGGGGGCTTGGGGACAGATACGCAGTATTTT
CDR3aa: CASSQDLGGLGTDTQYF

v_gene: TRBV11-2
d_gene: TRBD2
j_gene: TRBJ2-4
abundance: -
CDR3nt: TGTGCCAGCAGCCTACCCGGACTAGCGGTCGCCAAAAACATTCAGTACTTC
CDR3aa: CASSLPGLAVAKNIQYF

v_gene: TRBV10-3
d_gene: TRBD1
j_gene: TRBJ1-2
abundance: -
CDR3nt: TGTGCCAGCCAGGGGGACCGAGGGAGCTATGGCTACACCTTC
CDR3aa: CASQGDRGSYGYTF

v_gene: TRBV20-1
d_gene: -
j_gene: TRBJ2-1
abundance: -
CDR3nt: TGCAGTGCCCAAAGCGATGAGCAGTTCTTC
CDR3aa: CSAQSDEQFF